This is a list of T cell receptor beta chains from one sample in a study of T-cell memory formation after mild COVID-19. TCRdb fed the 5' RACE reads into MiXCR, producing one record per CDR3 protein. The data show hundreds of thousands of distinct CDR3 sequences, with about 16% seen just once and 20% to 25% held by the top ten. Input material: PBMCs or a T cell subset sorted from them (not recorded which). All receptors come from a man younger than 35 who had mild COVID-19 (a few samples of this study predate the infection). Cell type and time point are not known. CDR3s include the opening cysteine and the closing phenylalanine or tryptophan. The order of the fields is clone size, V gene, CDR3 protein. Clone size, where shown, is once, few, many, or a class for clones that have expanded.

size: .
V: TRBV9
CDR3: CASSVAGGGANTDTQYF

size: many
V: TRBV30
CDR3: CAWSVPGDPYNEQFF

size: .
V: TRBV24-1
CDR3: CATSSRDGGAWNEQFF

size: few
V: TRBV7-6
CDR3: CASSPASYQETQYF

size: few
V: TRBV7-8
CDR3: CASSPTYPGADRETQYF

size: .
V: TRBV4-1
CDR3: CASSQFQGDYEQYF

size: few
V: TRBV6-5
CDR3: CASSYGGRRTEAFF

size: .
V: TRBV10-3
CDR3: CATRDRENTEAFF

size: few
V: TRBV7-6
CDR3: CASSPRDISTQYF

size: .
V: TRBV12-3/TRBV12-4
CDR3: CASSLTRTDYGYTF

size: few
V: TRBV20-1
CDR3: CSASAGTVGGNQPQHF

size: few
V: TRBV4-1
CDR3: CASSHPGQGGTEAFF

size: .
V: TRBV27
CDR3: CASSPLRGLRELFF

size: .
V: TRBV7-2
CDR3: CASSLTAYRVSTDTQYF

size: .
V: TRBV10-3
CDR3: CAISRQGGMNTEAFF

size: .
V: TRBV7-2
CDR3: CASRLAIGRSYNEQFF

size: few
V: TRBV5-6
CDR3: CASSATGTGYDGELFF

size: few
V: TRBV6-5
CDR3: CASRADRFSYEQYF

size: .
V: TRBV6-5
CDR3: CASSYGRSGGGELFF

size: .
V: TRBV7-2
CDR3: CASSLRPVNTGELFF

size: few
V: TRBV9
CDR3: CASSPPLGGPGELFF

size: many
V: TRBV7-2
CDR3: CASSFDTDTQYF

size: .
V: TRBV11-2
CDR3: CASSPGFPKNIQYF

size: .
V: TRBV6-6
CDR3: CASSYSKGLNTEAFF

size: .
V: TRBV6-2/TRBV6-3
CDR3: CASRGQGDSPLHF

size: .
V: TRBV11-2
CDR3: CASSPLGGRSFYEQFF

size: few
V: TRBV7-2
CDR3: CASSSTGGETEAFF